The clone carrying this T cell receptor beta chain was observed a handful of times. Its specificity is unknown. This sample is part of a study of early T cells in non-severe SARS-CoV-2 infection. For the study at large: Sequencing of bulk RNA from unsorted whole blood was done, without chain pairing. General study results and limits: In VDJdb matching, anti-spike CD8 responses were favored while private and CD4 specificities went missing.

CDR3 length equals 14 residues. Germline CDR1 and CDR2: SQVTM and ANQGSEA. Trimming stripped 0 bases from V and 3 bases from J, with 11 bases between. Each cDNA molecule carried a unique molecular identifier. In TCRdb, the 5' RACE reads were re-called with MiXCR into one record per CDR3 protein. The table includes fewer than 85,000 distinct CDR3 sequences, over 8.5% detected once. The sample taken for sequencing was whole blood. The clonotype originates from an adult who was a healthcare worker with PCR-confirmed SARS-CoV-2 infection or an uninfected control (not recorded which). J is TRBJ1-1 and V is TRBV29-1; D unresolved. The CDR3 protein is CSVEDGGMYTEAFF. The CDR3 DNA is TGCAGCGTTGAAGATGGAGGCATGTACACTGAAGCTTTCTTT. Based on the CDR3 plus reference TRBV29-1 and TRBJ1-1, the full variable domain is SAVISQKPSRDICQRGTSLTIQCQVDSQVTMMFWYRQQPGQSLTLIATANQGSEATYESGFVIDKFPISRPNLTFSTLTVSNMSPEDSSIYLCSVEDGGMYTEAFFGQGTRLTVV.